These T cell receptor beta chains were read from a single sample in a study of shared clonotypes between healthy human individuals. The repertoire was sequenced with immunoSEQ multiplex PCR; TCRdb's copy has only in-frame clones and lacks some. The data contain a few hundred thousand clones, around 87% of them singletons. Sequencing was performed on memory CD8+ T cells sorted from blood. The receptors originated from a young man in good health. Both conserved end residues are part of each CDR3. A D gene is named only where the DNA matches it firmly. Where a row states a size, it is once, few, many or the class of an expanded clone; other rows omit it.

j_call v_call d_call clone_size cdr3_nt cdr3_aa
TRBJ2-7 TRBV7-9 TRBD1 - TGTGCCAGCAGCTTAGACCCCCCGGACTCGGACAGGGACTACGAGCAGTACTTC CASSLDPPDSDRDYEQYF
TRBJ2-1 TRBV28 TRBD1 once TGTGCCAGCAGCCAACTGACCCCCGGGACAGGGATCTACAATGAGCAGTTCTTC CASSQLTPGTGIYNEQFF
TRBJ1-5 TRBV27 - - TGTGCCAGCAGTATCGGAATTAGCAATCAGCCCCAGCATTTT CASSIGISNQPQHF
TRBJ2-4 TRBV4-1 - - TGCGCCAGCAGCCAAGATAATGAAAACATTCAGTACTTC CASSQDNENIQYF
TRBJ1-6 TRBV15 - many TGTGCCACCAGCAGATCCTATAACCTCGGACCGTCTAATTCACCCCTCCACTTT CATSRSYNLGPSNSPLHF
TRBJ2-7 TRBV6-5 - - TGTGCCAGCAGTTTTGATGGACAGACCTACGAGCAGTACTTC CASSFDGQTYEQYF
TRBJ1-1 TRBV6-5 - once TGTGCCAGCAGTGGCGCGGGGGGGACTGAAGCTTTCTTT CASSGAGGTEAFF
TRBJ1-2 TRBV11-2 - - TGTGCCAGCAGCTTAAATTTGGGAGAATATGGCTACACCTTC CASSLNLGEYGYTF
TRBJ1-2 TRBV6-5 - - TGTGCCAGCAGTTACTCTTGGGCTAACTATGGCTACACCTTC CASSYSWANYGYTF
TRBJ2-3 TRBV5-6 - - TGTGCCAGCAGATCGGGACTTGGAGGAGATACGCAGTATTTT CASRSGLGGDTQYF
TRBJ2-1 TRBV29-1 - - TGCAGCGTTGAAGTGGGGGACGCCTACAATGAGCAGTTCTTC CSVEVGDAYNEQFF
TRBJ2-1 TRBV5-6 TRBD2 - TGTGCCAGCAGCTTGGGGGAGGGTCCTCGAAGGGCTCAGTTCTTC CASSLGEGPRRAQFF
TRBJ2-1 TRBV9 - - TGTGCCAGCAGCGTAGTGGAGGATAGCTCCTACAATGAGCAGTTCTTC CASSVVEDSSYNEQFF
TRBJ2-3 TRBV7-8 TRBD2 - TGTGCCAGCAGCCATCTAGCGGGAGGGGATACGCAGTATTTT CASSHLAGGDTQYF
TRBJ2-7 TRBV7-8 TRBD1 - TGTGCCAGCAGCCCAACCGAGGGACAGGGGTGGTACGAGCAGTACTTC CASSPTEGQGWYEQYF
TRBJ2-2 TRBV11-2 TRBD1 - TGTGCCAGCAGCTTAGGGCGGACAGGGCGGAACACCGGGGAGCTGTTTTTT CASSLGRTGRNTGELFF
TRBJ2-5 TRBV10-2 - - TGCGCCAGCAGTGAGGGCTCACTTGGGGAGACCCAGTACTTC CASSEGSLGETQYF
TRBJ2-1 TRBV27 - - TGTGCCAGCAGCAAACTTCAGGGGGAGCAGTTCTTC CASSKLQGEQFF
TRBJ2-3 TRBV6-5 - - TGTGCCAGTGGGGAAGGAGAAGATACGCAGTATTTT CASGEGEDTQYF
TRBJ2-5 TRBV7-7 TRBD2 - TGTGCTAGCAGCTTAGTGGGGACTAGCAGGGTCTACTTC CASSLVGTSRVYF
TRBJ2-7 TRBV5-1 TRBD1 many TGCGCCAGCAGCTTCCCGGGACAGGGGGTCTACGAGCAGTACTTC CASSFPGQGVYEQYF